This T cell receptor beta chain originates from a study of Ad26.COV2.S vaccination and SARS-CoV-2 variants. Worth noting for this clone: Antigen: not known.

The treatment denotes: some 20 received Ad26.COV2.S at low or high dose, single or two shots; about 5 received placebo; per-sample allocation not given. It was on day 63 after the first vaccine or placebo injection that samples were taken. This person who donated was an adult of 18-55 years in Boston. Participants' vaccine, an Ad26 vector, delivered Wuhan-strain SARS-CoV-2 spike. Broader study findings: Vaccinees reportedly had broad spike-specific CD8+ and CD4+ T cell responses.

Here immunoSEQ multiplex PCR was the method, and the copy in TCRdb shows in-frame clones only, minus some. Of 350,000 to 400,000 clones listed, about 85% are singletons. The sample was peripheral blood, taken in a trial of Ad26.COV2.S vaccine versus placebo. The sequence was collected from a person aged 18-60 years who received the Ad26.COV2.S COVID-19 vaccine or a placebo.

This CDR3 reads CASSVGDRIQETQYF. The CDR3 DNA reads as TGTGCCAGCAGCGTAGGGGACAGGATACAAGAGACCCAGTACTTC. The chain carries TRBV9 and TRBJ2-5, with TRBD1 matching over 8 bases. CDR1 is SGDLS, CDR2 YYNGEE, per germline. The CDR3 contains 15 residues. The trim removed 0 bases at V and 2 bases at J, leaving 3 bases unmatched.